One TCR beta chain is described in this entry. What it binds is unknown. This sample is part of a study of identical twins. Study-wide results and limits: Out-of-frame alpha sequences common to twins were enriched for low generation probability. Partly confounded zero-insertion analyses could result from invariant MAIT and iNKT cells.

In every case, the donor was a healthy Caucasian. TCRdb re-derived calls from the 5' RACE reads in MiXCR, one entry per CDR3 protein. The sample lists 500,000 to 700,000 distinct CDR3 sequences; under 8.5% were seen once. Trimming stripped 4 bases from V and 3 bases from J, with 10 bases between. CDR1 and CDR2 from the germline V gene are SNHLY and FYNNEI. CDR3 length: 13 residues. Another study also made use of these data, one on yellow fever vaccine responses in identical twins. That publication notes: Twins' vaccine T cell response reportedly gave the appearance of partial convergence and partial personalization.

This TCR derives from a woman younger than 35 in good health. Material for sequencing was PBMCs. This chain joins TRBV2 and TRBJ2-7; tentative D call: TRBD1 (5 bases). The CDR3 region is CASSGGRNYEQYF. The CDR3, as DNA: TGTGCCAGCAGTGGGGGCAGGAACTACGAGCAGTACTTC. Complete variable domain (other parts from reference TRBV2 and TRBJ2-7): EPEVTQTPSHQVTQMGQEVILRCVPISNHLYFYWYRQILGQKVEFLVSFYNNEISEKSEIFDDQFSVERPDGSNFTLKIRSTKLEDSAMYFCASSGGRNYEQYFGPGTRLTVT.